This T cell receptor beta chain derives from a study of vaccination and CD4 T cells after COVID-19 (dated by TCRdb to 2021 to 2024). Regarding the research as a whole: Convalescent patients had a positive SARS-CoV-2 result on nasal swab PCR, and of these patients, about ten had mild disease and one had severe disease. Participants got two doses of the Pfizer-BioNTech BNT162b2 vaccine (n=8) or two doses of the Moderna mRNA-1273 vaccine (n=2). In control cultures, a CEFX viral epitope pool was used as positive control, an HIV-1 Nef peptide pool was used as negative control, or no peptide was added. The cultures were stimulated with overlapping spike peptide pools from SARS-CoV-2 and from the common cold coronaviruses HCoV-NL63, HCoV-OC43 and HCoV-229E. Post-vaccine blood samples were obtained a median of roughly 75 days after the second vaccine dose, with a range of roughly 13 to 250 days. Post-COVID blood samples were collected from convalescent patients a median of roughly 100 days after diagnosis, with a range of about 35 to 180 days. The convalescent cohort comprised six males and four females, including two Hispanic individuals, seven Caucasians, two Asians and one multiracial person. The spike-specific CD4+ TCR repertoire was compared before and after mRNA vaccination in nine to ten COVID-19 convalescent patients and several infection-naive healthy vaccine recipients. On the study overall, not on this receptor specifically: Nearly all vaccine-specific clones in convalescent patients (304 of 307) were mono-reactive for SARS-CoV-2 spike rather than cross-reactive with common cold coronaviruses. The study included relatively few convalescent patients and did not analyze early timepoints after natural infection. The median count of SARS-CoV-2-reactive clonotypes went up from some 23 after infection to a few dozen after vaccination, although the change was not significant. Among convalescent patients, a median around 89% of the SARS-CoV-2-reactive clones seen after vaccination appeared only after vaccination, which suggests priming specific to the vaccine.

Remarks on this clonotype: Its antigen remains unidentified. There are no base qualities to consult, and no much larger clone falls within one base.

What the treatment or condition label conveys for this sample: roughly 10-day PBMC culture with coronavirus spike peptide pools or control peptides (ViraFEST assay). To expand antigen-specific T cells with peptide pools and then pick out the expanded clonotypes through TCR sequencing, the study relied on the ViraFEST assay. The positive SARS-CoV-2 PCR tests of the convalescent patients were dated from March to December 2020, before the Alpha, Beta and Delta variants emerged in the United States. PBMCs were cultured at roughly 2 million per well in IMDM supplemented with around 5% human AB serum and around 10 IU/ml IL-2, with 10 ug/ml peptide pools added. On days 3 and 7, half of the culture medium was replaced with fresh IL-2-containing medium. After 9 to 10 days of culture, CD4+ T cells were isolated by negative selection using the EasySep CD4+ T cell isolation kit. Ficoll-Paque Plus gradient centrifugation was used to isolate PBMCs from whole blood, and the isolated PBMCs were then either used fresh or cryopreserved at -140C. Each culture condition was generally run in triplicate wells.

The CDR3, cysteine through phenylalanine, is 14 amino acids long. Only the CDR3 DNA is retained, 42 bases long and in frame from the first base. For CDR1 and CDR2, the germline V gene (reference sequence) lists DFQATT and SNEGSKA. V and J are trimmed by 3 bases and 7 bases, and the gene matches miss 7 bases of the junction. The library was generated by PCR. At the Johns Hopkins FTIC core, DNA from the cultured CD4+ T cells underwent TCR sequencing with the Oncomine TCR Beta short-read assay. The QIAamp micro DNA kit was used to extract genomic DNA from the cultured CD4+ T cells. Oncomine TCR Beta libraries from cultured CD4+ T cells were pooled with unique dual indexes and sequenced on an Illumina iSeq 100. On the study's bioinformatics: Non-productive sequences were removed, and CDR3s that did not start with C, did not end with F or W, or were shorter than 7 amino acids were discarded. Antigen-specific clonotypes were identified using the MANAFEST web application through comparison of peptide-stimulated wells with reference and other culture wells. Positive clones required FDR below 0.05, an odds ratio above 5, and productive frequency above 0.1% in at least two of three replicate wells. A clonotype was classed as cross-reactive if the clonotype showed significant expansion both in SARS-CoV-2 spike wells and in at least one common cold coronavirus spike condition. Levenshtein distances (stringdist) and unrooted phylogenetic trees (ape) in R version 3.6.1 were used to assess CDR3 homology. The raw public data were reprocessed by TCRdb itself: fastp quality trimming at Q25, MiXCR clonotype calling, in-frame beta chains only. One record per CDR3 amino acid sequence lists the most common genes and DNA. The V and J calls were determined by TCRdb, not by the authors. The sample profile shows roughly 14,000 distinct CDR3 sequences; just under 45% of them were found once. The ten biggest clones cover about 8.1% of the sample.

Sequenced sample: CD4+ T cells from blood, cultured in vitro. This sequence was found in a human donor who had recovered from COVID-19. Recombination connected TRBV20-1 to TRBJ2-1; 9 bases in the junction line up with TRBD1. This receptor carries the CDR3 CSAREDRGWNEQFF. The nucleotides are TGCAGTGCTAGGGAGGACAGGGGTTGGAATGAGCAGTTCTTC.